The 17 T cell receptor beta chains reported below all come from one sample, sequenced in a study of shared clonotypes between healthy human individuals. TCRdb's copy holds only in-frame clones and misses some; the assay was immunoSEQ multiplex PCR. Counted here are about 1.1 million clones, about 84% occurring once; the ten biggest clones make up around 0.47%. The specimen was memory CD4+ T cells from PBMCs. The subset is: CD45RA-negative fraction. The receptors were gathered from a man aged 18 to 30 in good health. Some clones in this sample may be carry-over from other donors' samples.

This clone has only a few counts. The rearrangement links TRBV5-1 to TRBJ2-3; D gene uncertain. Germline V gene sequence: CDR1 SGHRS, CDR2 YFSETQ. V was cut by 3 bases and J by 2 bases, with 7 bases left in between. The CDR3 contains 13 residues. CDR3 in DNA: TGCGCCAGCAGCTCGAGTATCACAGATACGCAGTATTTT. This sequence encodes CASSSSITDTQYF.

The table lists this clone with a few counts. The chain has TRBV27 and TRBJ2-7; weak D call: TRBD1 (5 bases). Looked up from germline, CDR1 is MNHEY and CDR2 is SMNVEV (reference sequence). CDR3 length equals 12 residues. V was cut by 8 bases and J by 5 bases, with 13 bases left in between. This CDR3 is CASGEGVHEQYF. DNA of the CDR3: TGTGCCAGCGGGGAAGGGGTGCACGAGCAGTACTTC.

This clone was found a few times. This chain uses TRBV30 with TRBJ2-6; perhaps TRBD2 as D (5 bases). V lost 3 bases and J 10 bases, leaving 16 bases between the germline ends. This CDR3 is built from 14 residues. Per the germline V gene, CDR1 is GTSNPN and CDR2 is SVGIG (reference sequence). The CDR3 DNA reads as TGTGCCTGGAGGCACAGCGGCCTGGTTAACGTCCTGACTTTC. Its protein product is CAWRHSGLVNVLTF. Drawing the rest from reference TRBV30 and TRBJ2-6, the complete variable domain is SQTIHQWPATLVQPVGSPLSLECTVEGTSNPNLYWYRQAAGRGLQLLFYSVGIGQISSEVPQNLSASRPQDRQFILSSKKLLLSDSGFYLCAWRHSGLVNVLTFGAGSRLTVL.

The genes are TRBV7-3 and TRBJ2-3; D ambiguous. The CDR3 length is 15 residues. Germline CDR1 SGHTA, CDR2 FQGTGA. Trimming took 4 bases from V and 1 from J, leaving 12 bases between them. Written as DNA, the CDR3 is TGTGCCAGCAGCTGGGCGATGTCGGGCACAGATACGCAGTATTTT. Translation: CASSWAMSGTDTQYF.

V gene TRBV6-5 combines with J gene TRBJ1-1; D may be TRBD1 (6 bases). V was shortened by 5 bases and J by 4 bases, with 17 bases between the two germline ends. The germline gives CDR1 MNHEY, CDR2 SVGAGI. The CDR3 is 15 amino acids. In DNA, the CDR3 is TGTGCCAGCAGTCAACAGGGAGTCTGGGGCACTGAAGCTTTCTTT. It yields the protein CASSQQGVWGTEAFF.

The rearrangement joins TRBV7-9 to TRBJ2-4; a weak D match, TRBD1 (6 bases). The germline V gene encodes CDR1 SEHNR and CDR2 FQNEAQ (reference sequence). The V gene lost 3 bases and the J gene lost 6 bases, with 15 bases spanning the gap. This CDR3 comprises 15 residues. The CDR3 DNA follows: TGTGCCAGCAGCTTGGGTCAGGGGTTGGGAAACATTCAGTACTTC. Translated, it gives CASSLGQGLGNIQYF.

The chain combines TRBV18 with TRBJ2-7; 11 nucleotides agree with TRBD2. This CDR3 region has 16 residues. The junction had 9 bases not matched to a gene; V was cut back by 2 bases and J by 6 bases. Per the germline V gene, CDR1 is KGHSH and CDR2 is LQKENI. CDR3 sequence: CASSPRGLAGRGEQYF. The CDR3 region has the DNA TGTGCCAGCTCACCAAGAGGACTAGCGGGTAGAGGCGAGCAGTACTTC.

J is TRBJ1-1 and V is TRBV18; 10 nucleotides line up with TRBD1. The CDR3 length is 15 residues. The junction had 4 bases not matched to a gene; V was cut back by 3 bases and J by 3 bases. CDR1 is KGHSH and CDR2 is LQKENI in the germline V gene. The CDR3 protein is CASSPTGGADTEAFF. Here the CDR3 DNA reads TGTGCCAGCTCACCGACAGGGGGCGCAGACACTGAAGCTTTCTTT.

Only a few counts were recorded for this clone. The chain couples TRBV28 to TRBJ2-3; a possible D gene is TRBD1 (6 bases). Germline CDR1 and CDR2: MDHEN and SYDVKM. V lost 6 bases and J 3 bases, leaving 19 bases between the germline ends. The CDR3 loop spans 16 amino acids. CDR3 protein: CASSLVLGGGTDTQYF. CDR3 coding DNA: TGTGCCAGCAGCCTCGTATTAGGGGGTGGTACAGATACGCAGTATTTT.

This clone was seen only once. The rearrangement joins TRBV28 to TRBJ2-7, with 7 nucleotides matching TRBD2. The CDR3 sequence is 14 residues long. The germline CDR1 and CDR2 sequences are MDHEN and SYDVKM. The trim removed 7 bases at V and 2 bases at J, leaving 8 bases unmatched. This CDR3 is CASTTGGNPYEQYF. The CDR3 coding sequence is TGTGCCAGCACCACGGGGGGAAACCCCTACGAGCAGTACTTC.

The rearrangement links TRBV7-2 to TRBJ2-7; D possibly corresponds to TRBD2 (5 bases). Germline CDR1 and CDR2: SGHTA and FQGNSA. This CDR3 has 15 residues. With 0 bases removed from V and 7 bases from J, the gap between germline ends came to 16 bases. The CDR3, as DNA: TGTGCCAGCAGCTTAGCCCCGGCGGGTTCGGGGGAGCAGTACTTC. Residues: CASSLAPAGSGEQYF.

This chain links TRBV10-2 with TRBJ2-3, with D perhaps matching TRBD2 (6 bases). The CDR3 has 14 amino acids. V was trimmed by 5 bases and J by 6 bases, leaving 15 bases between them. The germline gives CDR1 WSHSY, CDR2 SAAADI. The CDR3 DNA is TGCGCCAGCAGTCGGACTAACCTAAGGGATACGCAGTATTTT. Translated, it gives CASSRTNLRDTQYF.

The chain recombines TRBV5-1 with TRBJ2-3; no definite D call. This CDR3 comprises 13 residues. CDR1 is SGHRS and CDR2 is YFSETQ in the germline V gene. V lost 1 base and J lost 2, with 5 bases in between. In DNA form, the CDR3 reads TGCGCCAGCAGCTTGCACACCACAGATACGCAGTATTTT. Its protein is CASSLHTTDTQYF.

V gene TRBV19 combines with J gene TRBJ2-4; a possible D gene is TRBD1 (6 bases). Germline V gene lookup returns CDR1 LNHDA and CDR2 SQIVND (reference sequence). V was pared by 2 bases and J by 5 bases, with 10 bases between. The CDR3 is 14 amino acids. CDR3 loop: CASSISRTENIQYF. The CDR3 DNA is TGTGCCAGTAGTATATCCCGGACAGAAAACATTCAGTACTTC. The full variable domain, completed using reference TRBV19 and TRBJ2-4, is DGGITQSPKYLFRKEGQNVTLSCEQNLNHDAMYWYRQDPGQGLRLIYYSQIVNDFQKGDIAEGYSVSREKKESFPLTVTSAQKNPTAFYLCASSISRTENIQYFGAGTRLSVL.

V usage is TRBV5-1 and J usage is TRBJ2-3; D ambiguous. V was pared by 7 bases and J by 0 bases, with 15 bases between. The CDR3 has 15 residues. CDR1 is SGHRS and CDR2 is YFSETQ in the germline V gene. Written as DNA, the CDR3 is TGCGCCAGCTCCCAGGTGGGAACTAGCACAGATACGCAGTATTTT. Residues: CASSQVGTSTDTQYF.

The chain links TRBV2 to TRBJ1-1, with D unresolved. Germline CDR1 is SNHLY and CDR2 is FYNNEI. The CDR3 runs 13 residues. The V and J ends lost 7 bases and 5 bases respectively, with 14 bases between them. CDR3 sequence: CASKRGGGTEAFF. The CDR3 region has the DNA TGTGCCAGCAAACGGGGTGGAGGGACTGAAGCTTTCTTT.

V and J are TRBV19 and TRBJ1-1; 7 bases line up with TRBD1. Germline CDR1 is LNHDA and CDR2 is SQIVND (reference sequence). The J segment lost 4 bases and the V segment lost 5 bases, leaving 10 bases of the junction unmatched. The CDR3 loop spans 15 amino acids. CDR3 coding DNA: TGTGCCAGTAGTGCCCTGGACAGGTCGGGCACTGAAGCTTTCTTT. This sequence encodes CASSALDRSGTEAFF.